The clone carrying this TCR beta chain was picked up a small number of times. Its antigen is not known. The sample is drawn from a study of CD8 T cells in ankylosing spondylitis. Findings and limits, study-wide: Characteristic, it appeared, of ankylosing spondylitis blood was a TCR beta motif of eight highly homologous variants.

TCRdb re-called the 5' RACE reads through MiXCR, storing one row per CDR3 protein. The sample consists of 450,000 to 550,000 distinct CDR3 sequences, 5.3% of them appearing once. V was shortened by 3 bases and J by 8 bases, with 5 bases between the two germline ends. This CDR3 has 12 residues. Per germline, CDR1 LNHDA and CDR2 SQIVND (reference sequence). This clonotype was obtained from a male donor with ankylosing spondylitis. Sequenced: blood, either unsorted or a sorted T cell fraction (not recorded which). V and J are TRBV19 and TRBJ1-6; D is uncertain. Here the CDR3 DNA reads TGTGCCAGTAGTATTGGCTATTCACCCCTCCACTTT. It is translated as CASSIGYSPLHF.